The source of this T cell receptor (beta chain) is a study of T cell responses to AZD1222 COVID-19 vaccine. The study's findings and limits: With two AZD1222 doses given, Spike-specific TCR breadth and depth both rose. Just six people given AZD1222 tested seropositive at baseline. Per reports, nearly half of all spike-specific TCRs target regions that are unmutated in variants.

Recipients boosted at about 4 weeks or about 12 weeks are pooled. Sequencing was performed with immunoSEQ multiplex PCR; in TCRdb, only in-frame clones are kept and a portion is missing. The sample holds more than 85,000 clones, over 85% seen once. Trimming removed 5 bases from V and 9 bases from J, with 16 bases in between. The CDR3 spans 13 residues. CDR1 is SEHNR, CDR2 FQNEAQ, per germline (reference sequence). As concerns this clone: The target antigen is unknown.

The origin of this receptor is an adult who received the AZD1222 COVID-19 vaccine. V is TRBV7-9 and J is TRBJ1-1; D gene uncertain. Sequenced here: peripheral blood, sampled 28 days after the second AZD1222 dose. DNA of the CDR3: TGTGCCAGCAGCCGAAACCTGGACGGGAAAGCTTTCTTT. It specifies CASSRNLDGKAFF.